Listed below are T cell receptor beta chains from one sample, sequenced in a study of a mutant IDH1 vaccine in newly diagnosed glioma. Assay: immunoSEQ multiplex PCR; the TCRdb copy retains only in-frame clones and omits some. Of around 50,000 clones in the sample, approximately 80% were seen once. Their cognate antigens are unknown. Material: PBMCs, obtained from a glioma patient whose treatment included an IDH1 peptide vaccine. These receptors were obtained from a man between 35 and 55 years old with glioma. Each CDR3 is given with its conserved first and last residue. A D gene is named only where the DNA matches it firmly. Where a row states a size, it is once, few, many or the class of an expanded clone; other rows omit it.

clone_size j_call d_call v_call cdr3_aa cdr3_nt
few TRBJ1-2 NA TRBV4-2 CASSQDRRDNVYGYTF TGTGCCAGCAGCCAAGATCGGAGAGACAACGTATATGGCTACACCTTC
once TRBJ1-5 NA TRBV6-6 CASSYDNGNQPQHF TGTGCCAGCAGTTATGACAATGGCAATCAGCCCCAGCATTTT
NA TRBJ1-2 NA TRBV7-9 CASSPYGDYGYTF TGTGCCAGCAGCCCGTACGGGGACTATGGCTACACCTTC
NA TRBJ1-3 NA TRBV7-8 CASSLGPSAGNTIYF TGTGCCAGCAGCTTAGGGCCGTCCGCTGGAAACACCATATATTTT
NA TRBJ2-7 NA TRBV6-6 CASSYDSSYEQYF TGTGCCAGCAGTTACGACAGCTCCTACGAGCAGTACTTC
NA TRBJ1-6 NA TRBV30 CAWSVLAYNSPLHF TGTGCCTGGAGTGTACTGGCTTATAATTCACCCCTCCACTTT
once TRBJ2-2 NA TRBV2 CASSELGPNTGELFF TGTGCCAGCAGTGAACTAGGGCCGAACACCGGGGAGCTGTTTTTT
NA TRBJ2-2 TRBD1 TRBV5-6 CASSMLDRGLTGELFF TGTGCCAGCAGCATGCTGGACAGGGGATTAACCGGGGAGCTGTTTTTT
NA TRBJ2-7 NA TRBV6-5 CATGPYGRYEQYF TGTGCCACCGGCCCGTATGGTCGCTACGAGCAGTACTTC
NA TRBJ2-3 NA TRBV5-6 CASSLTFGGKSTDTQYF TGTGCCAGCAGCTTGACCTTCGGGGGTAAAAGCACAGATACGCAGTATTTT
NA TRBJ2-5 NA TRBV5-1 CASSQQGNQETQYF TGCGCCAGCAGCCAACAGGGAAACCAAGAGACCCAGTACTTC
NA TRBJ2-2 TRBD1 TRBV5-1 CASSLGQGIANTGELFF TGCGCCAGCAGCTTGGGACAGGGTATCGCGAACACCGGGGAGCTGTTTTTT
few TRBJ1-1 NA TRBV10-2 CASSVDARTEAFF TGCGCCAGCAGTGTAGACGCTAGGACTGAAGCTTTCTTT
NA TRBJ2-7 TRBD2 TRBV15 CATSSGTSGGGQYF TGTGCCACCAGCTCCGGGACTAGCGGGGGAGGGCAGTACTTC
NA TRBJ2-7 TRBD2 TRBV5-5 CASSFTSGGLSYEQYF TGTGCCAGCAGCTTTACTAGCGGGGGGCTCTCCTACGAGCAGTACTTC
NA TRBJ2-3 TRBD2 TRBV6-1 CASSETAGRTDTQYF TGTGCCAGCAGTGAAACAGCGGGGCGCACAGATACGCAGTATTTT
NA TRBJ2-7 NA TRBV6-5 CASSYSIRLKSYEQYF TGTGCCAGCAGTTACTCGATAAGGCTTAAGTCCTACGAGCAGTACTTC
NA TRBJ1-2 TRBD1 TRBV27 CASSLGGQGAYGYTF TGTGCCAGCAGTTTGGGGGGACAGGGGGCCTATGGCTACACCTTC
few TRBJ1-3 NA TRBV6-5 CASSYQATSGNTIYF TGTGCCAGCAGTTACCAGGCCACCTCTGGAAACACCATATATTTT
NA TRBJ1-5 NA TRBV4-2 CASSQGQLSNQPQHF TGTGCCAGCAGCCAAGGTCAGCTTTCCAATCAGCCCCAGCATTTT
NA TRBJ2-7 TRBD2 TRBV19 CASSRAGGPAYEQYF TGTGCCAGTAGTCGAGCGGGGGGGCCGGCCTACGAGCAGTACTTC
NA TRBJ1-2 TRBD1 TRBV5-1 CASRDPGTGGFGYTF TGCGCCAGCAGAGATCCCGGGACAGGGGGATTCGGCTACACCTTC
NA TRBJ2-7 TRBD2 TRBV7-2 CASRASGLYEQYF TGTGCCAGCAGAGCTTCGGGACTATACGAGCAGTACTTC
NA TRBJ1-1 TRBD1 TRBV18 CASSPPGQGTEAFF TGTGCCAGCTCACCCCCGGGACAGGGCACTGAAGCTTTCTTT
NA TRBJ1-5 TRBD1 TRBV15 CATGARQGVQPQHF TGTGCCACCGGAGCAAGACAGGGTGTTCAGCCCCAGCATTTT
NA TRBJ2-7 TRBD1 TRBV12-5 CASGDRGDEEQYF TGTGCTAGTGGCGACAGGGGAGATGAAGAGCAGTACTTC
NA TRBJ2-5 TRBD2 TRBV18 CASSSRKRGVRETQYF TGTGCCAGCTCCTCTCGGAAGCGGGGGGTCCGAGAGACCCAGTACTTC
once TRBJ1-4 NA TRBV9 CASSVALGFSEKLFF TGTGCCAGCAGCGTAGCCCTTGGTTTTAGCGAAAAACTGTTTTTT
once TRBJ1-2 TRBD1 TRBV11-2 CASSLGQGYYGYTF TGTGCCAGCAGCTTGGGACAGGGATACTATGGCTACACCTTC
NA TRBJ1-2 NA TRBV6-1 CASSVRDTNYGYTF TGTGCCAGCAGTGTCCGGGACACTAACTATGGCTACACCTTC
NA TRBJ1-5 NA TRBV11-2 CASSLGVTQPQHF TGTGCCAGCAGCTTGGGGGTGACTCAGCCCCAGCATTTT
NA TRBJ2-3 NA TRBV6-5 CASRPPGEDTQYF TGTGCCAGCAGGCCGCCGGGGGAAGATACGCAGTATTTT
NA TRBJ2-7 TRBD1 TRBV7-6 CASSLGQGAHEQYF TGTGCCAGCAGCTTAGGCCAGGGGGCCCACGAGCAGTACTTC
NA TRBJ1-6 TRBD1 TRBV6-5 CASSRGQQPSPLHF TGTGCCAGCAGTCGGGGACAGCAACCGTCACCCCTCCACTTT
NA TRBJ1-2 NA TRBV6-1 CASSEAPGGARGYTF TGTGCCAGCAGTGAAGCGCCGGGGGGGGCGCGTGGCTACACCTTC
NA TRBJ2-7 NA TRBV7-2 CASSLGGGGNYEQYF TGTGCCAGCAGCTTAGGAGGTGGGGGTAACTACGAGCAGTACTTC
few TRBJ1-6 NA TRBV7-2 CASSLEWGSYNSPLHF TGTGCCAGCAGCTTAGAGTGGGGTTCCTATAATTCACCCCTCCACTTT
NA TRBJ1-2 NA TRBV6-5 CASSSDSGYGYTF TGTGCCAGCAGCTCTGACAGTGGCTATGGCTACACCTTC
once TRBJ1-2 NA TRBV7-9 CASHRGQNYGYTF TGTGCCAGCCACCGCGGACAGAACTATGGCTACACCTTC
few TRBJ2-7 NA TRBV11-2 CASTPPPGAREQYF TGTGCCAGCACCCCCCCTCCGGGGGCGCGGGAGCAGTACTTC
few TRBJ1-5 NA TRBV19 CASSMVGNQPQHF TGTGCCAGTAGTATGGTCGGCAATCAGCCCCAGCATTTT
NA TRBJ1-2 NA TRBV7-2 CASSLLPSGSYGYTF TGTGCCAGCAGCTTATTGCCTTCGGGTTCCTATGGCTACACCTTC
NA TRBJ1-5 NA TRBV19 CASSNREGLWGNQPQHF TGTGCCAGTAGCAACCGGGAGGGCCTTTGGGGCAATCAGCCCCAGCATTTT
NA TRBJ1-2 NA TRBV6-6 CASRDRGFVTF TGTGCCAGCAGGGACCGAGGCTTTGTAACCTTC
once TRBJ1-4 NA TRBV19 CASSFNSGGNEKLFF TGTGCCAGTAGTTTCAACAGCGGCGGGAATGAAAAACTGTTTTTT
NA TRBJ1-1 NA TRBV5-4 CASSLGFGQRTEAFF TGTGCCAGCAGCTTAGGGTTTGGGCAAAGGACTGAAGCTTTCTTT
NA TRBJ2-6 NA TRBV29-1 CSVRGTSGANVLTF TGCAGCGTTCGGGGAACCTCTGGGGCCAACGTCCTGACTTTC
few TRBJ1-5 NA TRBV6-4 CASSPQINQPQHF TGTGCCAGCAGCCCCCAGATCAATCAGCCCCAGCATTTT